What follows are 26 T cell receptor beta chains derived from one specimen sequenced in a study of long-term antiretroviral therapy in people with HIV (dated by TCRdb to between 2020 and 2023). The immunoSEQ hsTCRB v3.0 assay was used at survey level resolution for TRB variable region sequencing. Drawn from immuneACCESS, this table holds only the in-frame rearrangements with V and J called that TCRdb kept. Clones are partly lost; checked studies trace under half to an unresolved V gene and leave the rest unexplained. This sample gives tens of thousands of clones in total; more than 85% of them show up just once. About 6.4% of the sample is in the top ten clones. Sequences were derived from unsorted PBMCs, sampled around 6.5 years after starting antiretroviral therapy. These receptors came from a woman in her thirties or forties with HIV.

This chain connects TRBV7-2 to TRBJ1-5; 8 positions agree with TRBD1. The CDR3 length is 15 residues. After removal of 5 bases from V and 3 bases from J, the junction contained 6 bases not matched to a gene. Looked up from germline, CDR1 is SGHTA and CDR2 is FQGNSA. CDR3 bases: TGTGCCAGCAGCGTTAAGACAGGGGACAATCAGCCCCAGCATTTT. Residues: CASSVKTGDNQPQHF.

The chain employs TRBV7-9 and TRBJ2-1; 7 nucleotides match TRBD1. The CDR3 totals 14 residues. V gave up 5 bases and J gave up 5 bases; unmatched junction bases: 6. CDR1 is SEHNR, CDR2 FQNEAQ, per germline (reference sequence). The CDR3 DNA reads as TGTGCCAGCAGCCAGTTTACAGGGGACAATGAGCAGTTCTTC. Translation gives CASSQFTGDNEQFF.

This sequence joins TRBV6-5 and TRBJ2-7; 10 nucleotides line up with TRBD1. V was clipped by 4 bases and J by 3 bases; unmatched bases: 3. CDR1 is MNHEY and CDR2 is SVGAGI in the germline V gene. This CDR3 is 14 amino acids long. The CDR3 sequence is CASSWGQGNYEQYF. The CDR3, as DNA: TGTGCCAGCAGTTGGGGACAGGGGAACTACGAGCAGTACTTC.

The chain joins TRBV30 to TRBJ2-1; D ambiguous. The CDR3 has 14 amino acids. Trimming took 1 base from V and 4 from J, leaving 11 bases between them. CDR1 and CDR2 from the germline V gene are GTSNPN and SVGIG (reference sequence). This CDR3 reads CAWSGAAQYNEQFF. The CDR3 DNA sequence: TGTGCCTGGAGTGGTGCCGCCCAATACAATGAGCAGTTCTTC.

The chain recombines TRBV5-6 with TRBJ1-3; no clear D gene. The CDR3 covers 13 residues. V lost 1 base and J 4 bases, leaving 6 bases between the germline ends. Germline V gene data show CDR1 as SGHDT and CDR2 as YYEEEE. The CDR3: CASSLRMGNTIYF. CDR3 DNA: TGTGCCAGCAGCTTGAGGATGGGAAACACCATATATTTT.

This rearrangement joins TRBV19 to TRBJ2-7, with D perhaps matching TRBD1 (5 bases). V was clipped by 3 bases and J by 4 bases, with 16 bases between them. Germline loops: CDR1 LNHDA, CDR2 SQIVND (reference sequence). This CDR3 has 15 amino acids. The CDR3 DNA sequence: TGTGCCAGTAGTATCGACCTCGTACAGGTTTACGAGCAGTACTTC. Its translation: CASSIDLVQVYEQYF.

The gene calls are TRBV5-8 and TRBJ1-6; D not resolved. V shed 5 bases and J shed 11 bases, with 17 bases lying between them. Germline CDR1 and CDR2: SGHTS and YDEGEE. This CDR3 region has 14 residues. The CDR3 here is CASSLTWEEPPLHF. The DNA of the CDR3 is TGTGCCAGCAGTTTGACATGGGAGGAGCCACCCCTCCACTTT.

The rearrangement uses TRBV9 and TRBJ1-1; 12 nucleotides align to TRBD1. V lost 4 bases to trimming and J lost 5 bases; unmatched junction nucleotides: 3. The germline V gene encodes CDR1 SGDLS and CDR2 YYNGEE. The CDR3 is 14 amino acids. This CDR3 reads CASSKGQGATEAFF. In nucleotides, the CDR3 is TGTGCCAGCAGCAAGGGACAGGGGGCTACTGAAGCTTTCTTT. The full variable domain, with the rest looked up from reference TRBV9 and TRBJ1-1, is DSGVTQTPKHLITATGQRVTLRCSPRSGDLSVYWYQQSLDQGLQFLIQYYNGEERAKGNILERFSAQQFPDLHSELNLSSLELGDSALYFCASSKGQGATEAFFGQGTRLTVV.

The rearrangement links TRBV9 to TRBJ1-5, with 8 bases matching TRBD1. The V gene end was trimmed by 0 bases and the J gene end by 8 bases; junction bases not matched to a gene: 4. The V gene's germline CDR1 is SGDLS and CDR2 YYNGEE. There are 14 residues in the CDR3. CDR3 sequence reads: CASSVGQGKEPQHF. CDR3 DNA: TGTGCCAGCAGCGTAGGACAGGGGAAGGAGCCCCAGCATTTT.

The genes are TRBV7-8 and TRBJ1-1; tentative D call: TRBD1 (6 bases). CDR3 size: 14 residues. Trimming took off 5 bases at V and 5 bases at J, with 15 bases between the two ends. Germline CDR1 is SGHVS and CDR2 is FQNEAQ. Here the CDR3 reads CASSGGGLRTEAFF. CDR3 sequence (DNA): TGTGCCAGCAGCGGCGGGGGGCTGCGGACTGAAGCTTTCTTT.

The chain combines TRBV19 with TRBJ2-7; 9 nucleotides agree with TRBD1. V shed 5 bases, J shed 8 bases, and the junction held 10 bases outside the gene matches. This CDR3 contains 14 residues. Germline loops: CDR1 LNHDA, CDR2 SQIVND (reference sequence). The CDR3 DNA follows: TGTGCCAGTAGTGCAGGACAGGGGAATAGCAAGCAGTACTTC. Protein: CASSAGQGNSKQYF.

This clone was counted a few times. The chain uses TRBV5-1 and TRBJ2-3, with unresolved D. CDR3 length: 15 amino acids. The ends were cut back, 0 bases at V and 2 bases at J, with 10 bases in the middle. The germline V gene has CDR1 SGHRS and CDR2 YFSETQ. For the CDR3, the DNA is TGCGCCAGCAGCTTGGACAGAAAAATCACAGATACGCAGTATTTT. It specifies CASSLDRKITDTQYF.

J is TRBJ2-2 and V is TRBV29-1; unclear D gene. The germline V and J ends were trimmed by 7 bases and 4 bases, with 13 bases remaining between them. CDR3 length: 13 amino acids. Germline CDR1 SQVTM, CDR2 ANQGSEA. CDR3 coding DNA: TGCAGCGGGTCGATCATGGGCACCGGGGAGCTGTTTTTT. Its protein product is CSGSIMGTGELFF.

The chain couples TRBV7-9 to TRBJ1-6; 9 bases line up with TRBD1. The CDR3 consists of 19 residues. CDR1 and CDR2 (germline): SEHNR, FQNEAQ (reference sequence). Trimming removed 7 bases from V and 0 bases from J; junction bases left unmatched: 13. The CDR3 reads CASTDEGTGLNSYNSPLHF. CDR3 DNA: TGTGCCAGCACCGACGAGGGGACAGGGCTAAACTCCTATAATTCACCCCTCCACTTT.

This sequence joins TRBV19 and TRBJ2-3; 11 bases align to TRBD2. The V gene's germline CDR1 is LNHDA and CDR2 SQIVND (reference sequence). The CDR3 runs 17 residues. V was pared by 2 bases and J by 1 base, with 5 bases of the junction left unmatched. DNA for the CDR3: TGTGCCAGTAGTATATTCAAGACTAGCGGGGGCACAGATACGCAGTATTTT. Translated, it gives CASSIFKTSGGTDTQYF. The whole variable domain, remainder taken from reference TRBV19 and TRBJ2-3, is DGGITQSPKYLFRKEGQNVTLSCEQNLNHDAMYWYRQDPGQGLRLIYYSQIVNDFQKGDIAEGYSVSREKKESFPLTVTSAQKNPTAFYLCASSIFKTSGGTDTQYFGPGTRLTVL.

The CDR3 is CASSLTGTGNTIYF. As DNA, the CDR3 is TGCGCCAGCAGCCTAACAGGGACTGGAAACACCATATATTTT. The chain couples TRBV5-1 to TRBJ1-3; D is possibly TRBD1 (6 bases). Trimming left V 4 bases short and J 2 bases short, with 10 bases between. Germline V gene sequence: CDR1 SGHRS, CDR2 YFSETQ. The CDR3 sequence is 14 residues long.

CDR3 residues: CASSLDGLAGGPEQFF. The CDR3 DNA reads as TGTGCCAGCAGCTTAGACGGGTTAGCGGGGGGGCCTGAGCAGTTCTTC. The V gene is TRBV7-2, the J gene TRBJ2-1, with 11 bases fitting TRBD2. The V segment lost 1 base and the J segment 9 bases; nucleotides outside the gene matches: 8. Germline CDR1 reads SGHTA; CDR2 reads FQGNSA. This CDR3 has 16 residues.

DNA for the CDR3: TGTGCCAGTTCCCAGCTGCTGAACACCATATATTTT. Translated, it gives CASSQLLNTIYF. The J gene is TRBJ1-3, the V gene TRBV19; no clear D gene. Germline CDR1 is LNHDA and CDR2 is SQIVND (reference sequence). Trimming took 8 bases from V and 7 from J, leaving 12 bases between them. The CDR3 sequence is 12 residues long.

This chain joins TRBV5-1 and TRBJ1-1; D not resolved. Germline values: CDR1 SGHRS, CDR2 YFSETQ. V lost 3 bases and J lost 4, with 10 bases in between. CDR3 size: 13 residues. This CDR3 reads CASSYEDGTEAFF. The CDR3 DNA follows: TGCGCCAGCAGCTACGAGGATGGCACTGAAGCTTTCTTT.

This clone was recorded a few times. The chain joins TRBV7-9 to TRBJ1-2; no definite D call. V shed 5 bases and J shed 8 bases, with 12 bases lying between them. This CDR3 comprises 12 residues. CDR1 is SEHNR, CDR2 FQNEAQ, per germline (reference sequence). CDR3 sequence (DNA): TGTGCCAGCAGCCCAACTATATTAGGCTACACCTTC. Protein product: CASSPTILGYTF.

The chain joins TRBV4-3 to TRBJ2-5; 9 nucleotides match TRBD1. There are 15 residues in the CDR3. Trimming cost V 0 bases and J 7 bases; bases outside gene matches: 6. Germline V gives CDR1 LGHNA, CDR2 YSLEER. The chain's CDR3 is CASSQEGGQGGTQYF. CDR3 nucleotides: TGCGCCAGCAGCCAAGAGGGGGGACAGGGAGGGACCCAGTACTTC.

The chain has TRBV29-1 and TRBJ2-3; 9 bases match TRBD2. Germline V lookup: CDR1 SQVTM, CDR2 ANQGSEA. With 4 bases clipped from V and 0 bases from J, the junction kept 5 bases outside the gene matches. There are 15 residues in the CDR3. CDR3 sequence: CSVARRGGSTDTQYF. The CDR3 coding sequence is TGCAGCGTTGCCCGGCGGGGGGGTAGCACAGATACGCAGTATTTT.

This clone came up a few times. The CDR3, as DNA: TGTGCCAGCAGTGAAGCGACCATTGCGGGGGGGACTTGGGATACGCAGTATTTT. Residues: CASSEATIAGGTWDTQYF. The J gene is TRBJ2-3, the V gene TRBV6-1, with TRBD2 matching over 9 bases. This CDR3 is 18 amino acids long. V was clipped by 0 bases and J by 6 bases; unmatched bases: 13. Germline V gene data show CDR1 as MNHNS and CDR2 as SASEGT.

The DNA for the CDR3 is TGTGCCTGGGGAGATGAGGGGGCCCATAATTCACCCCTCCACTTT. Its translation: CAWGDEGAHNSPLHF. This chain connects TRBV30 to TRBJ1-6; 7 positions match TRBD1. From germline, CDR1 is GTSNPN and CDR2 SVGIG (reference sequence). V shed 5 bases, J shed 5 bases, and the junction held 9 bases outside the gene matches. The CDR3 extends over 15 amino acids.

This clone was detected only once. This sequence joins TRBV30 and TRBJ2-7, with 7 bases identical to TRBD2. The CDR3 extends over 15 amino acids. Germline V lookup: CDR1 GTSNPN, CDR2 SVGIG (reference sequence). V was clipped by 3 bases and J by 3 bases; unmatched bases: 11. The CDR3 protein is CAWRGKRLAVYEQYF. For the CDR3, the DNA is TGTGCCTGGAGGGGGAAGAGGCTAGCGGTCTACGAGCAGTACTTC.

This sequence joins TRBV5-1 and TRBJ2-2; a weak D match, TRBD1 (5 bases). The CDR3 consists of 15 residues. Germline CDR1 SGHRS, CDR2 YFSETQ. V was trimmed by 4 bases and J by 1 base, leaving 11 bases between them. The CDR3 is CASSPSRGNTGELFF. DNA of the CDR3: TGCGCCAGCAGCCCCAGTAGGGGGAACACCGGGGAGCTGTTTTTT.